This T cell receptor (beta chain) comes out of a study of T cells in Graves' hyperthyroidism and ophthalmopathy. On the study more broadly: Before any treatment, at initial diagnosis, peripheral blood was collected.

Uncontrolled infection, other autoimmune disease, pregnancy or lactation led to exclusion. Orbital computed tomography, thyroid ultrasound, serum thyroxine and TRAb, and clinical symptoms together informed the diagnoses. The CDR3 regions of TCR beta were amplified from RNA transcripts. Researchers ran a first-round RT-PCR on the TCR CDR3 using the HTBI primer set. TCRdb analysed the multiplex PCR reads with MiXCR anew, one entry per CDR3 protein. Of roughly 350,000 distinct CDR3 sequences listed, roughly 13% were seen once; the top ten hold about a third. A word on this clonotype: Its antigen remains unknown.

General study results and limits: Among thyroid clonotypes expanded above 0.001, most also appeared in blood.

Germline V gene sequence: CDR1 DFQATT, CDR2 SNEGSKA (reference sequence). V trimming: 1 base; J trimming: 6 bases; junction bases outside the gene matches: 15. There are 19 residues in the CDR3. The source of this sequence is a woman aged 40 to 49 with Graves' ophthalmopathy. Sequenced input: blood. The gene calls are TRBV20-1 and TRBJ2-2; 12 nucleotides match TRBD1. The CDR3 coding sequence is TGCAGTGCTAGAGTCCGGGACAGGGGGCAACTTTTAGGCTCCGGGGAGCTGTTTTTT. It encodes CSARVRDRGQLLGSGELFF.